The rows below give T cell receptor beta chains drawn from one sample of a study of cytomegalovirus exposure and HLA in healthy donors. Using immunoSEQ multiplex PCR, the repertoire was profiled, and TCRdb retains in-frame clones only, with some absent. The sample has some 160,000 clones, about three quarters seen once; the top ten hold approximately 1.5%. The specimen was PBMCs. These receptor sequences come from a woman between 25 and 40 years old in good health and CMV-seronegative. CDR3s include the opening cysteine and the closing phenylalanine or tryptophan. A D gene is named only where the DNA matches it firmly. Some rows have no size entry. The others give once, few or many, or a class for an expanded clone.

abundance	j_gene	v_gene	d_gene	CDR3aa	CDR3nt
-	TRBJ1-1	TRBV6-5	TRBD1	CASSYSIRGRNTEAFF	TGTGCCAGCAGTTACTCGATCAGGGGGCGGAACACTGAAGCTTTCTTT
-	TRBJ1-5	TRBV9	-	CASGAPFEVRHNQPQHF	TGTGCCAGCGGGGCCCCGTTTGAGGTACGACACAATCAGCCCCAGCATTTT
-	TRBJ2-5	TRBV18	-	CASSPGQQETQYF	TGTGCCAGCTCACCAGGGCAGCAAGAGACCCAGTACTTC
few	TRBJ1-2	TRBV7-2	-	CASSLDGVNYGYTF	TGTGCCAGCAGCTTAGACGGAGTTAACTATGGCTACACCTTC
-	TRBJ2-3	TRBV5-1	TRBD2	CASSLATSGGIADTQYF	TGCGCCAGCAGCTTGGCGACTAGCGGGGGGATCGCAGATACGCAGTATTTT
few	TRBJ1-1	TRBV5-3	TRBD1	CARSVTGITGGVRAAAEAFF	TGTGCCAGAAGCGTGACCGGTATTACAGGGGGCGTCCGCGCTGCGGCTGAAGCTTTCTTT
-	TRBJ2-3	TRBV27	-	CASSLAGDTQYF	TGTGCCAGCAGTTTAGCGGGAGATACGCAGTATTTT
-	TRBJ2-1	TRBV5-1	TRBD2	CASSPTPGGNEQFF	TGCGCCAGCAGCCCTACCCCGGGGGGCAATGAGCAGTTCTTC
-	TRBJ2-7	TRBV10-3	-	CAIRGGGGYEQYF	TGTGCCATCAGGGGGGGAGGGGGCTACGAGCAGTACTTC
-	TRBJ2-3	TRBV15	TRBD2	CATRRAGAYTDTQYF	TGTGCCACCAGGCGAGCGGGGGCGTACACAGATACGCAGTATTTT
-	TRBJ2-5	TRBV4-2	-	CASSQEGPQQETQYF	TGTGCCAGCAGCCAAGAGGGCCCGCAGCAAGAGACCCAGTACTTC
-	TRBJ2-6	TRBV5-8	TRBD1	CASRGAGTAADWANVLTF	TGTGCCAGCAGAGGGGCCGGGACAGCCGCCGACTGGGCCAACGTCCTGACTTTC
-	TRBJ1-5	TRBV19	-	CASTRGFSHNHQPQHF	TGTGCCAGCACACGAGGCTTTAGCCATAATCATCAGCCCCAGCATTTT
-	TRBJ1-5	TRBV9	TRBD1	CASSLGTADNQPQHF	TGTGCCAGCAGCCTTGGGACAGCAGACAATCAGCCCCAGCATTTT
once	TRBJ1-2	TRBV5-1	-	CASSLDRALDGYTF	TGCGCCAGCAGCTTGGACAGGGCTTTAGATGGCTACACCTTC
once	TRBJ1-5	TRBV7-3	TRBD1	CASSLLGGGQPQHF	TGTGCCAGCAGCCTTCTAGGGGGCGGTCAGCCCCAGCATTTT
-	TRBJ2-5	TRBV5-1	-	CASSLGGELETQYF	TGCGCCAGCAGCTTGGGGGGGGAGCTGGAGACCCAGTACTTC
-	TRBJ1-2	TRBV15	-	CATSRDREQGRYTF	TGTGCCACCAGCAGAGACAGGGAACAGGGTCGCTACACCTTC
-	TRBJ2-1	TRBV7-3	TRBD1	CASSTGTGDDNEQFF	TGTGCCAGCAGTACCGGGACAGGTGATGACAATGAGCAGTTCTTC
-	TRBJ2-3	TRBV4-2	TRBD2	CASSQLTSGDTDTQYF	TGTGCCAGCAGCCAACTGACTAGCGGGGACACAGATACGCAGTATTTT
few	TRBJ1-2	TRBV27	TRBD1	CASSLGDRGLGGYTF	TGTGCCAGCAGTTTGGGCGACAGGGGCCTAGGGGGCTACACCTTC
-	TRBJ2-7	TRBV5-6	TRBD2	CASSPTGGLSYEQYF	TGTGCCAGCAGCCCGACTGGGGGACTATCCTACGAGCAGTACTTC
-	TRBJ2-3	TRBV5-1	-	CASRLGALADTQYF	TGCGCCAGCAGGCTTGGGGCCTTGGCAGATACGCAGTATTTT
-	TRBJ2-5	TRBV7-8	TRBD2	CASSPRTSGGLYQETQYF	TGTGCCAGCAGCCCCAGGACTAGCGGGGGCCTGTACCAAGAGACCCAGTACTTC
-	TRBJ2-1	TRBV29-1	TRBD1	CSVDRDSNEQFF	TGCAGCGTTGACCGGGACAGCAATGAGCAGTTCTTC
-	TRBJ1-5	TRBV30	TRBD1	CAWMGQGASINYSNQPQHF	TGTGCCTGGATGGGACAGGGGGCGTCTATTAACTATAGCAATCAGCCCCAGCATTTT
-	TRBJ1-5	TRBV15	-	CATREDSSNQPQHF	TGTGCCACCAGGGAGGACTCTAGCAATCAGCCCCAGCATTTT
-	TRBJ1-1	TRBV18	-	CASSPDRMNTEAFF	TGTGCCAGCTCACCCGACAGAATGAACACTGAAGCTTTCTTT
-	TRBJ1-1	TRBV6-5	-	CASSATGMGEAFF	TGTGCCAGCAGCGCCACAGGGATGGGTGAAGCTTTCTTT
-	TRBJ2-3	TRBV5-1	TRBD2	CASSLAAGGGTDTQYF	TGCGCCAGCAGCTTGGCCGCGGGGGGCGGCACAGATACGCAGTATTTT
-	TRBJ2-3	TRBV10-1	TRBD2	CASSESGSGGLTADTQYF	TGCGCCAGCAGTGAGTCAGGGAGCGGGGGCCTTACAGCAGATACGCAGTATTTT
-	TRBJ2-1	TRBV28	TRBD2	CASSSLAGRYNEQFF	TGTGCCAGCAGTTCACTAGCGGGGAGATACAATGAGCAGTTCTTC
-	TRBJ2-5	TRBV6-1	-	CASSEVAGPPQETQYF	TGTGCCAGCAGTGAAGTGGCTGGTCCCCCCCAAGAGACCCAGTACTTC
-	TRBJ1-6	TRBV6-5	-	CASGGIGNSPLHF	TGTGCCAGCGGGGGGATAGGTAATTCACCCCTCCACTTT
-	TRBJ2-5	TRBV6-1	-	CASRILSRETQYF	TGTGCCAGCAGGATACTTAGCCGGGAGACCCAGTACTTC
-	TRBJ1-2	TRBV27	TRBD1	CASSQGQRTGGYTF	TGTGCCAGCAGTCAGGGACAGAGGACGGGTGGCTACACCTTC
-	TRBJ2-3	TRBV29-1	-	CSVRVAGSDTQYF	TGCAGCGTTCGGGTCGCCGGTTCGGATACGCAGTATTTT
-	TRBJ1-3	TRBV9	-	CASSVSGVASGNTIYF	TGTGCCAGCAGCGTATCCGGGGTGGCCTCTGGAAACACCATATATTTT
medium-sized	TRBJ2-3	TRBV11-3	TRBD1	CASSSGTGFTDTQYF	TGTGCCAGCAGCTCCGGGACAGGGTTCACAGATACGCAGTATTTT
-	TRBJ2-7	TRBV4-1	-	CASSQGLLSYEQYF	TGCGCCAGCAGCCAAGGGCTCCTCTCCTACGAGCAGTACTTC
-	TRBJ1-5	TRBV28	-	CASSSRVGVVNQPQHF	TGTGCCAGCAGTTCAAGGGTCGGGGTAGTCAATCAGCCCCAGCATTTT
few	TRBJ2-2	TRBV5-1	-	CASSLGDISTGELFF	TGCGCCAGCAGCTTGGGGGACATTTCCACCGGGGAGCTGTTTTTT
-	TRBJ1-5	TRBV6-5	-	CASSYGGSQPQHF	TGTGCCAGCAGTTACGGGGGGTCTCAGCCCCAGCATTTT
-	TRBJ2-7	TRBV6-5	-	CATRRGRGSYEQCF	TGTGCCACTAGGAGGGGGCGGGGCTCCTACGAGCAGTGCTTC
-	TRBJ1-5	TRBV6-5	TRBD1	CASSERQGNQPQHF	TGTGCCAGCAGTGAACGACAGGGAAATCAGCCCCAGCATTTT
-	TRBJ1-2	TRBV27	-	CASGGSFNYGYTF	TGTGCCAGCGGGGGCAGCTTTAACTATGGCTACACCTTC
-	TRBJ2-5	TRBV18	-	CASSPRLDAGAASKTQYF	TGTGCCAGCTCACCACGGCTCGACGCAGGGGCGGCTTCGAAGACCCAGTACTTC
few	TRBJ2-7	TRBV25-1	-	CASSWQGSEQYF	TGTGCCAGCAGTTGGCAGGGCAGTGAGCAGTACTTC
-	TRBJ1-2	TRBV7-9	-	CASSLDLDRGGYTF	TGTGCCAGCAGCTTAGACCTCGACAGAGGAGGCTACACCTTC
few	TRBJ1-2	TRBV19	TRBD1	CASSPRTGVYGYTF	TGTGCCAGTAGTCCCCGGACAGGTGTCTATGGCTACACCTTC
-	TRBJ1-2	TRBV25-1	TRBD1	CASSGKGTGKYGYTF	TGTGCCAGCAGTGGCAAGGGGACAGGGAAATATGGCTACACCTTC
-	TRBJ1-1	TRBV29-1	TRBD1	CSVEGQTEAFF	TGCAGCGTTGAGGGACAGACTGAAGCTTTCTTT
-	TRBJ2-3	TRBV4-2	TRBD2	CASSRSTSGASRDTQYF	TGTGCCAGCAGCCGGAGTACTAGCGGGGCTTCCCGGGATACGCAGTATTTT
-	TRBJ1-2	TRBV11-1	TRBD1	CASSHRDRKPDGYTF	TGTGCCAGCAGCCATCGGGACAGGAAACCGGATGGCTACACCTTC
-	TRBJ1-1	TRBV19	-	CASSIERGNTEAFF	TGTGCCAGTAGTATAGAGCGGGGAAACACTGAAGCTTTCTTT